The entry below describes one TCR beta chain. In this sample, this clone turned up a few times. Its cognate antigen has yet to be identified. There are no base qualities to consult, and no much larger clone falls within one base. This sample stems from a study of cytomegalovirus exposure and HLA in healthy donors (dated by TCRdb to 2016 to 2017). For the wider study: An earlier analysis of about 560 of the donors reported approximately 280 Gb of sequence data and 95 million to 120 million unique TCR beta sequences obtained from around 180 million T cells. Roughly 310 gigabases of sequencing data and tens of millions of unique TCR sequences were included in an early release covering around 650 HLA-typed donors. The genetic ancestry cluster associated with self-reported Caucasian donors included roughly four fifths of the roughly 400 genotyped donors. The study aimed to test whether cataloging public T cell receptors could reveal signatures of past pathogen exposure. The study profiled the T cell repertoires of 666 subjects by immunosequencing and related them to cytomegalovirus serostatus. Besides the first cohort of hundreds of subjects, a separate validation cohort made up of roughly 130 different subjects was used. To predict cytomegalovirus infection status, the study brought together high-throughput TCR immunosequencing, statistical association of individual TCRs with disease status, and machine learning. A later analysis re-examined previously published TCR beta repertoires from around 670 donors and added high-resolution HLA genotyping to investigate patterns of TCR occurrence. Rather than drawing on any new phenotypic data, the later analysis identified candidate immune exposures from TCR beta sequences and the way those sequences occurred across donors. An earlier analysis of roughly 600 of the donors used high-throughput TCR beta sequencing to judge whether each TCR beta V gene segment behaved as functional or pseudogenic. Donor age, sex, ethnicity and CMV serostatus were compiled together with the repertoire data. In a later genetic analysis, genome-wide SNP genotypes for about 55% of the roughly 670 donors were used, and that subset was treated as a discovery cohort. Every discovery cohort repertoire had been produced on one sequencing platform. Class I and class II HLA loci were covered by the typing at four-digit resolution. The number of donors typed differed by locus, with about 629-630 for A, B, C, DRB1 and DQB1, more than 500 for DQA1, nearly 610 for DPA1, and approximately 470 for DPB1. A few DR-DQ haplotypes were handled as single units for association and clustering because linkage in the cohort was strong. Among under 450 genotyped donors of the cohort, an average of approximately 230,000 unique TCR beta nucleotide sequences were sequenced per donor, around 20% of them non-productive. Broader findings and caveats from the paper: In a later analysis, several top co-occurrence clusters were reported to appear linked to parvovirus B19, influenza, CMV and Epstein-Barr virus. The classifier was reported to diagnose cytomegalovirus status with high specificity and sensitivity in both the original and validation cohorts. According to the authors, the approach could potentially be generalized to other disease states and immunological phenotypes. At a false discovery rate of 0.05, a later analysis linked under 20,000 TCR beta sequences to specific HLA alleles. When HLA alleles, especially DR and DQ, strongly co-occurred, attributing TCR associations to individual alleles was difficult. A later analysis found that HLA-associated TCR beta chains were more clonally expanded and had lower generation probabilities than equally common non-associated chains. According to a later analysis, TCR association rates differed among HLA loci, with DRB1 alleles showing the most associated TCRs and HLA-C alleles showing the fewest. A later genetic analysis reported fewer N-insertions in productive TCRs among donors in an Asian-associated ancestry cluster than the approximately 700-donor mean. Some IMGT-functional V segments, including TRBV6-2 and TRBV6-3, could not be told apart with the 87-base-pair reads, so those segments were excluded. A later genetic analysis associated a missense DCLRE1C variant with V-gene and J-gene trimming of TCR beta chains, and an independent cohort replicated the association. In an earlier analysis of 587 of the donors, most TCR beta V segments appeared in productive rearrangements about 87% or about 30% of the time, broadly matching IMGT annotations. Because counts were too low, about 15 rarely observed V segments, including chromosome 9 orphons, were left out of the earlier analysis of approximately 500 of the donors. A further reported finding was that TCR beta sequences accurately predicted the HLA-A and HLA-B alleles for most subjects in the first cohort. The study listed 150 to 200 TCR beta chains as associated with cytomegalovirus. A group of highly shared sequence variants was considered likely to be a technical artifact of the sequencing pipeline. Because HLA typing was unavailable for some donors at each locus, only the typed subset was used in association tests. This cohort had only TCR beta chains sequenced, and the lack of alpha or paired-chain data limited which features could be detected. Sequencing depth was assumed to be roughly uniform across donors in the presence/absence analyses, though that assumption may not hold. According to a later analysis, most CMV-associated TCR beta chains appeared to be HLA-restricted, and the HLA associations seemed to be driven largely by CMV exposure. CMV serostatus was the only immune exposure information available for the cohort. A few of the identified cytomegalovirus-associated TCR beta chains were confirmed in vitro to be specific for cytomegalovirus antigens. While some public TCRs were present in many individuals, most TCR sequences turned up only very rarely across donors. Correlated functional status among segregating V segments might be attributable to linkage disequilibrium, but an unknown experimental factor could not be ruled out.

The cohort consisted of hundreds of healthy bone marrow donors. At the time of sampling, all cohort members were nominally healthy, though unrecorded immune exposures were likely present. The donor tested CMV seropositive and was one of the 289 seropositive cohort members. Each donor provided a peripheral blood sample, and peripheral blood mononuclear cells were used for TCR beta sequencing. The Qiagen DNeasy Blood Extraction Kit was used to extract genomic DNA from the blood cell samples. Counted from cysteine to phenylalanine, this CDR3 has 13 amino acids. CDR3 DNA only is kept here, 39 bases in frame from base 1. CDR1 MRHNA and CDR2 SNTAGT were looked up in the germline V gene. Trimming costs V 4 bases and J 4 bases, and their ends lie 10 bases apart. Libraries were prepared through the immunoSEQ multiplex PCR assay. A mixture of 60 forward primers for TCR Vbeta segments and 13 reverse primers for TCR Jbeta segments was used in the multiplex PCR. The CDR3 region of rearranged TCR beta genes was amplified from genomic DNA by a multiplex PCR assay. Amplified TCR beta libraries were sequenced as 87-base-pair reads on the Illumina HiSeq System. In the authors' own workflow: Across the 600 to 700 repertoires, a later analysis counted some 80 million unique TCR beta chains, some 11 million of which were shared by at least two donors. Raw reads were error-corrected and collapsed into unique sequences with a nearest-neighbor algorithm that merged closely related sequences to remove PCR and sequencing errors. To assign V, D and J gene segments, CDR3 sequences were aligned to IMGT reference sequences. Each retained sequence needed at least a six-nucleotide match to both a V gene segment and a J gene segment. Rearrangements were classified as productive when the CDR3 lacked stop codons and remained in frame with V and J, and all other rearrangements were classified as non-productive. CDR3 was defined by IMGT convention, running from the second conserved V-encoded cysteine to the conserved J-encoded phenylalanine. The earlier analysis of approximately 500 of the donors excluded sequences that lacked an unambiguous match to a single V gene segment. In an earlier analysis of around 590 of the donors, a V segment was called functional when productive rearrangements were above 56.7%, and segregating when the standard deviation between donors exceeded 5%. To diagnose cytomegalovirus status from the catalog of TCR beta chain sequences, a statistical classification framework was built. V and J gene assignment, in a later analysis, came from comparing TCR nucleotide sequences with IMGT/GENE-DB human TR gene sequences. In a later analysis, CDR3 sequences and most-parsimonious VDJ recombination scenarios were assigned using the TCRdist pipeline. In a later analysis, each TCR beta chain was defined by its CDR3 amino acid sequence together with its V-gene family, and reads without a unique V-gene family were excluded. A later analysis removed 450 to 600 highly shared, low-generation-probability nucleotide sequences to deal with suspected cross-contamination and a sequencing artifact. A later analysis calculated a clonal expansion index for each public chain from normalized within-repertoire ranks of inferred template counts. In a later analysis, generation probabilities were computed using a VDJ recombination model fitted to out-of-frame rearrangements, and the results were checked against IGoR. Hypergeometric tests were used in a later analysis to score TCR-TCR, TCR-HLA and TCR-CMV co-occurrence, with a repertoire-size bias correction applied to the TCR pairs. To estimate false discovery rates, a later analysis permuted the HLA or CMV assignments 20 times. In a later analysis, co-occurring TCRs were grouped using DBSCAN, and TCRdist sequence similarity was added for clustering within HLA-allele-positive subsets. Repertoires with fewer than 30,000 or more than 120,000 public chains were left out of co-occurrence clustering, as were five repertoires with anomalous nucleotide sharing. This immuneACCESS table, as held by TCRdb, lists in-frame sequences with V and J called but not all clones. Of the missing ones, under half trace to an unresolved V gene in checked studies; the others have no known cause. V, J and clone size are those of that table, while D and trimming were read from the DNA. In all, the sample holds around 140,000 clones, and 77% of those were seen once. The ten largest clonotypes hold 3.5% to 5% of the sample.

The sample taken for sequencing was PBMCs. This receptor was identified in a male donor in good health and CMV-seropositive. Recombination joined TRBV6-4 with TRBJ1-1; no D gene is confidently identified. The DNA sequence is TGTGCCAGCAGTGGCGAGGCCTCCACTGAAGCTTTCTTT. Its translation reads: CASSGEASTEAFF.